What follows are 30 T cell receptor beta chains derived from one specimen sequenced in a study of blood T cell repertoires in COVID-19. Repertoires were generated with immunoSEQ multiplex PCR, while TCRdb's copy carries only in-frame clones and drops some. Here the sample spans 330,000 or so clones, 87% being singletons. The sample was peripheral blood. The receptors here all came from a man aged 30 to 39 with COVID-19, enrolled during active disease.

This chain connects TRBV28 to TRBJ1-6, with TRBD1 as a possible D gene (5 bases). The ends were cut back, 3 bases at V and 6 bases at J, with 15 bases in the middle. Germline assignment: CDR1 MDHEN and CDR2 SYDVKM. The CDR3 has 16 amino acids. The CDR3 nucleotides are TGTGCCAGCAGTTTTCCGCAGGGTATTGGTAATTCACCCCTCCACTTT. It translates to CASSFPQGIGNSPLHF.

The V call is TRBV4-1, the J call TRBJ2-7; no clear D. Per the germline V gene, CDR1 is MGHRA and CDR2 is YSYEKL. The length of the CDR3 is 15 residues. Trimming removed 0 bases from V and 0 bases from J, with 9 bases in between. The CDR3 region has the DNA TGCGCCAGCAGCCAAGAGCTAACGGGCTCCTACGAGCAGTACTTC. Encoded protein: CASSQELTGSYEQYF.

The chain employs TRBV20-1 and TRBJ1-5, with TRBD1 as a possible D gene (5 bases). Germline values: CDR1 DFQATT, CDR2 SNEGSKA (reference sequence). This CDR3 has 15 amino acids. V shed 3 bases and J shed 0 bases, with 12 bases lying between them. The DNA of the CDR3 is TGCAGTGCTAGTGCGACAGCCTATAGCAATCAGCCCCAGCATTTT. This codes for CSASATAYSNQPQHF.

The chain's CDR3 is CASIPLTASGNTIYF. CDR3 DNA sequence: TGTGCCAGCATTCCCTTGACAGCTTCTGGAAACACCATATATTTT. The chain employs TRBV28 and TRBJ1-3; weak D call: TRBD1 (5 bases). Germline CDR1 is MDHEN and CDR2 is SYDVKM. The CDR3 sequence is 15 residues long. Trimming removed 7 bases from V and 1 base from J, with 14 bases in between.

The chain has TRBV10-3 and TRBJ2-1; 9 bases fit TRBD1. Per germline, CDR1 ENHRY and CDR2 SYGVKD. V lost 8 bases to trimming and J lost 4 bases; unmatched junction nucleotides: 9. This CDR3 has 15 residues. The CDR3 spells CAILGQGEKYNEQFF. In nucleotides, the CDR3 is TGTGCCATCTTGGGACAGGGAGAAAAATACAATGAGCAGTTCTTC.

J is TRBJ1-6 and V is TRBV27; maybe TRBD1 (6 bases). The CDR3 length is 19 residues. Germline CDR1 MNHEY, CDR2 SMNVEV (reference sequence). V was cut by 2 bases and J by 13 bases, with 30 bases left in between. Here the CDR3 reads CASSLRPPDTTGANQPLHF. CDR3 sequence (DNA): TGTGCCAGCAGTTTACGGCCCCCGGACACGACAGGTGCTAACCAGCCCCTCCACTTT.

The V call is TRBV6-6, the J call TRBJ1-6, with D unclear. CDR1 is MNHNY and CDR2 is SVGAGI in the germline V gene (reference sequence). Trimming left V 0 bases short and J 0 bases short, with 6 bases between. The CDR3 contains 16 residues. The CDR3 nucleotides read TGTGCCAGCAGTTACTCATCGAGCTCCTATAATTCACCCCTCCACTTT. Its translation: CASSYSSSSYNSPLHF.

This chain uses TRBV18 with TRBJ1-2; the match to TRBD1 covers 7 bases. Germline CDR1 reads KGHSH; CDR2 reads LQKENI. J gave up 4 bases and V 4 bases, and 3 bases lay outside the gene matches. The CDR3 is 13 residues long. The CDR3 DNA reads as TGTGCCAGCTCACTCGGACAGGTCTATGGCTACACCTTC. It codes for CASSLGQVYGYTF.

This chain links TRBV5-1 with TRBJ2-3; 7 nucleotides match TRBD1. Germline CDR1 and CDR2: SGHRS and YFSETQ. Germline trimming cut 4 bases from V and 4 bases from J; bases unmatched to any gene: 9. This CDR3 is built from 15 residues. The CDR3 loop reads CASSVGQEGSDTQYF. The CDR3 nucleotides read TGCGCCAGCAGCGTAGGACAGGAAGGGTCAGATACGCAGTATTTT.

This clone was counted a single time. The CDR3 loop reads CASTSRAGGFGEQYF. CDR3 sequence (DNA): TGTGCCAGCACCAGCCGAGCGGGAGGGTTCGGCGAGCAGTACTTC. V and J are TRBV7-9 and TRBJ2-7; 10 bases are shared with TRBD2. From germline, CDR1 is SEHNR and CDR2 FQNEAQ (reference sequence). The junction had 12 bases not matched to a gene; V was cut back by 7 bases and J by 6 bases. The CDR3 sequence is 15 residues long.

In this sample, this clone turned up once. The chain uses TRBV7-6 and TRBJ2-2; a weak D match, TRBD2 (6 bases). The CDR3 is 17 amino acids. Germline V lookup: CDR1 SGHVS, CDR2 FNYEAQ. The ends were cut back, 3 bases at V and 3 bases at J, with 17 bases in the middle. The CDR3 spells CASSFRSGSGDTGELFF. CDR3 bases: TGTGCCAGCAGCTTTAGAAGCGGTAGCGGCGACACCGGGGAGCTGTTTTTT.

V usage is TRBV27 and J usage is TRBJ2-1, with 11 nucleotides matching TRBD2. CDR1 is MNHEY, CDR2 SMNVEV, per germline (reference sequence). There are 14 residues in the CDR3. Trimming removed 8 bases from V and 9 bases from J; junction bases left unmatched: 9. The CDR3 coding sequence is TGTGCCAGCGAAAAACTAGCGGGAGCCCCTGAGCAGTTCTTC. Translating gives CASEKLAGAPEQFF.

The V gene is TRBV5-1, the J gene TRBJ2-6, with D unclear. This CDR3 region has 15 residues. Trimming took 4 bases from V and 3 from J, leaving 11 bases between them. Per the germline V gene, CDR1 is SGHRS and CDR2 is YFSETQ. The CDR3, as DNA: TGCGCCAGCAGCCTCACAAGTTATGGGGCCAACGTCCTGACTTTC. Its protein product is CASSLTSYGANVLTF.

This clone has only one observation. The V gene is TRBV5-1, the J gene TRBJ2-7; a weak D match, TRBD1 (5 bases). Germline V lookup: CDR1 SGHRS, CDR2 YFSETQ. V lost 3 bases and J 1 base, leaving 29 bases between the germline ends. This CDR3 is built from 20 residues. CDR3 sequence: CASSSRPKQAVTVKSYEQYF. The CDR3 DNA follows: TGCGCCAGCAGCTCACGCCCAAAGCAGGCAGTGACAGTAAAATCCTACGAGCAGTACTTC. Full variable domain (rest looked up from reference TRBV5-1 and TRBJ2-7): KAGVTQTPRYLIKTRGQQVTLSCSPISGHRSVSWYQQTPGQGLQFLFEYFSETQRNKGNFPGRFSGRQFSNSRSEMNVSTLELGDSALYLCASSSRPKQAVTVKSYEQYFGPGTRLTVT.

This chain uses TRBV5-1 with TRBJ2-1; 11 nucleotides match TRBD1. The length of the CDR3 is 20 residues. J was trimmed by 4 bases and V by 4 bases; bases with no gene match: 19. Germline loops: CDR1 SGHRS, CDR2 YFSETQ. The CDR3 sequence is CASSPRPRTGGPNEYNEQFF. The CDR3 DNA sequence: TGCGCCAGCAGCCCCCGCCCACGGACAGGGGGCCCAAATGAATACAATGAGCAGTTCTTC.

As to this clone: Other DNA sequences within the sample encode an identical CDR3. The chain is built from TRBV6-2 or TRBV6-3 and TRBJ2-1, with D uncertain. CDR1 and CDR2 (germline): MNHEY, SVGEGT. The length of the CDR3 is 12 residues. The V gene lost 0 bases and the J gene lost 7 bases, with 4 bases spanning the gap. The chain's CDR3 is CASSYSRNEQFF. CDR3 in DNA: TGTGCCAGCAGTTACTCTCGTAATGAGCAGTTCTTC.

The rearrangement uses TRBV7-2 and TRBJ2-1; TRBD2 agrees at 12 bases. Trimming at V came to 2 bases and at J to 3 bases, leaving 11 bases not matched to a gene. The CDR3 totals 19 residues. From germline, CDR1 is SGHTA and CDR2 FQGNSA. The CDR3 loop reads CASSLRTGGLAGIYNEQFF. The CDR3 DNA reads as TGTGCCAGCAGCTTAAGGACTGGGGGACTAGCGGGCATCTACAATGAGCAGTTCTTC. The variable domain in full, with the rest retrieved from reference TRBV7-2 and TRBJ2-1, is GAGVSQSPSNKVTEKGKDVELRCDPISGHTALYWYRQSLGQGLEFLIYFQGNSAPDKSGLPSDRFSAERTGGSVSTLTIQRTQQEDSAVYLCASSLRTGGLAGIYNEQFFGPGTRLTVL.

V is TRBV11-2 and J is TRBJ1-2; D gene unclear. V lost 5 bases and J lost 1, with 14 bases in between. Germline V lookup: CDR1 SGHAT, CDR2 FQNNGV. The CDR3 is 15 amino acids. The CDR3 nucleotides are TGTGCCAGCAGCGCCGGGAGACGATTTAACTATGGCTACACCTTC. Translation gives CASSAGRRFNYGYTF.

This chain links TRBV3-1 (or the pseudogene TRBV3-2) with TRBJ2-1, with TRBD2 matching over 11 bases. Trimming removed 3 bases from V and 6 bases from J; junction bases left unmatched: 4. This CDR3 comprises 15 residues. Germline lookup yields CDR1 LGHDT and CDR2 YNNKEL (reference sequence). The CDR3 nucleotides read TGTGCCAGCAGCCATCCCCTAGCGGGAGGCAATGAGCAGTTCTTC. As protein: CASSHPLAGGNEQFF.

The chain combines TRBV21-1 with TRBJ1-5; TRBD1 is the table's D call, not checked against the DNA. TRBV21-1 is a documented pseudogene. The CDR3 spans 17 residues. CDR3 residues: CASSKGQGGKGNQPQHF. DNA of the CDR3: TGTGCCAGCAGCAAGGGGCAGGGGGGTAAGGGCAATCAGCCCCAGCATTTT.

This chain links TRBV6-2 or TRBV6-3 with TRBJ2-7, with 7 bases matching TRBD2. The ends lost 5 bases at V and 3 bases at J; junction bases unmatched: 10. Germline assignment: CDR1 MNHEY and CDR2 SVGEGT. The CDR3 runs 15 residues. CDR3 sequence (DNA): TGTGCCAGCAGTCCAGGACTAGAGAATAACTACGAGCAGTACTTC. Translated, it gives CASSPGLENNYEQYF.

CDR3 in amino acids: CASSQEGPASGRGAKNIQYF. Written as DNA, the CDR3 is TGTGCCAGCAGCCAAGAGGGCCCGGCTAGCGGGAGGGGGGCCAAAAACATTCAGTACTTC. This chain uses TRBV3-1 (or the pseudogene TRBV3-2) with TRBJ2-4; TRBD2 aligns across 12 bases. The CDR3 is 20 residues long. CDR1 LGHDT and CDR2 YNNKEL come from the germline V gene (reference sequence). The V segment lost 0 bases and the J segment 1 base; nucleotides outside the gene matches: 10.

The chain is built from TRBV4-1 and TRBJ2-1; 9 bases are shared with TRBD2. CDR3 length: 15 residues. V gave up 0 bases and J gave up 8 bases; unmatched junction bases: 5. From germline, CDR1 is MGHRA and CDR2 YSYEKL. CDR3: CASSQDSGSMYEQFF. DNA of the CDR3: TGCGCCAGCAGCCAAGATAGCGGGAGCATGTATGAGCAGTTCTTC.

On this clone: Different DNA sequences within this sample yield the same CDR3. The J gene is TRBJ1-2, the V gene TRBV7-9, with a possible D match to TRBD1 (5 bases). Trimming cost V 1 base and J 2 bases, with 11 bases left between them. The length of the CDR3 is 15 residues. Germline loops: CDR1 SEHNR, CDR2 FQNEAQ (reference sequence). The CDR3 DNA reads TGTGCCAGCAGCTTAGGACCGGGGGGAAACTATGGCTACACCTTC. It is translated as CASSLGPGGNYGYTF.

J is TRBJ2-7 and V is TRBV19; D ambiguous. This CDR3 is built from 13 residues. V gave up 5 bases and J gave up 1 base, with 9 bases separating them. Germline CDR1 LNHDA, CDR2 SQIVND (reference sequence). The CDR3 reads CASSSPVSYEQYF. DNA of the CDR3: TGTGCCAGTAGTTCCCCGGTGTCCTACGAGCAGTACTTC. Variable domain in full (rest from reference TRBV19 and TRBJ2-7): DGGITQSPKYLFRKEGQNVTLSCEQNLNHDAMYWYRQDPGQGLRLIYYSQIVNDFQKGDIAEGYSVSREKKESFPLTVTSAQKNPTAFYLCASSSPVSYEQYFGPGTRLTVT.

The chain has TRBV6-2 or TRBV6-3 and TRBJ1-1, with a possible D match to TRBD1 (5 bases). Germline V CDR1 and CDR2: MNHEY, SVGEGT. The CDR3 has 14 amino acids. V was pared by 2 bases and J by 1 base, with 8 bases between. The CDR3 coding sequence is TGTGCCAGCAGTTACACAGGTTGGAACACTGAAGCTTTCTTT. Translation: CASSYTGWNTEAFF.

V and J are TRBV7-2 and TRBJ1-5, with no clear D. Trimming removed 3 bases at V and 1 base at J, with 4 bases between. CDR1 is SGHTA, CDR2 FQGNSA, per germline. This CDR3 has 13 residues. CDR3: CASSLESNQPQHF. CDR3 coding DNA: TGTGCCAGCAGCTTGGAGAGCAATCAGCCCCAGCATTTT.

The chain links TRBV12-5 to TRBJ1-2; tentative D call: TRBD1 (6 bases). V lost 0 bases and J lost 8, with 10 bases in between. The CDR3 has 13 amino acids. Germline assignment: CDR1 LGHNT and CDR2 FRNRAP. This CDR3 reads CASGLVQGRGYTF. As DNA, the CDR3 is TGTGCTAGTGGTTTGGTACAGGGTCGAGGCTACACCTTC.

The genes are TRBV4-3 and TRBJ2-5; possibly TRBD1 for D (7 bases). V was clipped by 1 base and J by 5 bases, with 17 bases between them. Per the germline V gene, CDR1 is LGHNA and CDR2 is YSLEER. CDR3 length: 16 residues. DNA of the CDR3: TGCGCCAGCAGCCAAGGGAACAGGGGCGCGGGGGAGACCCAGTACTTC. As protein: CASSQGNRGAGETQYF.

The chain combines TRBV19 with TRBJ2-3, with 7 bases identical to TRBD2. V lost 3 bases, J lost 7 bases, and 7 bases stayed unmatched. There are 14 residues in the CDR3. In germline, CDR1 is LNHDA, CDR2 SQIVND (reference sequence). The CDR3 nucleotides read TGTGCCAGTAGTATGAGGGAGGGATTGTATACGCAGTATTTT. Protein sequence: CASSMREGLYTQYF. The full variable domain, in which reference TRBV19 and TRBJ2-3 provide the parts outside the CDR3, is DGGITQSPKYLFRKEGQNVTLSCEQNLNHDAMYWYRQDPGQGLRLIYYSQIVNDFQKGDIAEGYSVSREKKESFPLTVTSAQKNPTAFYLCASSMREGLYTQYFGPGTRLTVL.